This T cell receptor beta chain was found in a study of immune characterization of retroperitoneal liposarcoma (dated by TCRdb to about 2019). CDR1 is given as MNHNS and CDR2 as SASEGT, both from the germline V gene. There are 15 amino acids in the CDR3, from cysteine to phenylalanine inclusive. Only CDR3 DNA is held: 45 bases, read in frame from base 1. V is cut back by 3 bases and J by 4 bases, with 2 bases in the junction unmatched. Worth noting for this clonotype: Its binding antigen is unknown. Base qualities were left out, and no much larger clone turns up one base away.

The library relied on PCR. TCRdb names NextSeq 500 as the instrument used. TCRdb applied fastp at Q25 and MiXCR to the public reads, then kept only in-frame beta chains. Identical CDR3 protein sequences are pooled into one entry, listed with their most common genes and DNA. The sample table shows about 4,300 distinct CDR3 sequences, and about 32% are seen once. Roughly 30% of the sample lies in the top ten. This TCR came from a male donor with retroperitoneal liposarcoma. The V gene is TRBV6-1 and the J gene is TRBJ2-4, with TRBD1 matching 11 junction bases. Specimen: tumor tissue. The CDR3 amino acid sequence is: CASSDGTGGKNIQYF. Read as DNA, the sequence is TGTGCCAGCAGTGACGGGACAGGGGGGAAAAACATTCAGTACTTC.